This entry lists 27 T cell receptor beta chains sequenced from one sample in a study of T cell responses to AZD1222 COVID-19 vaccine. Sequencing was performed with immunoSEQ multiplex PCR; in TCRdb, only in-frame clones are kept and a portion is missing. The sample has about 96,000 clones, about 90% seen once; the top ten hold roughly 24%. The material sequenced was peripheral blood, taken on day 0 of AZD1222 vaccination. Receptor source: an adult in good health.

The gene calls are TRBV19 and TRBJ2-7; 7 bases line up with TRBD2. This CDR3 is 15 amino acids long. Germline V lookup: CDR1 LNHDA, CDR2 SQIVND (reference sequence). The V segment lost 5 bases and the J segment 2 bases; nucleotides outside the gene matches: 9. CDR3 DNA sequence: TGTGCCAGTAGTCTAAGACTAGCAGAAACCTACGAGCAGTACTTC. Encoded protein: CASSLRLAETYEQYF.

V is TRBV5-1 and J is TRBJ2-1; D not resolved. CDR3 size: 14 residues. CDR1 and CDR2 (germline): SGHRS, YFSETQ. Trimming cost V 2 bases and J 3 bases, with 9 bases left between them. CDR3 DNA: TGCGCCAGCAGCTTAACGGGTATCTACAATGAGCAGTTCTTC. Residues: CASSLTGIYNEQFF.

The chain has TRBV2 and TRBJ1-5; TRBD1 agrees at 9 bases. The junction had 6 bases not matched to a gene; V was cut back by 5 bases and J by 7 bases. The CDR3 has 14 amino acids. CDR1 is SNHLY and CDR2 is FYNNEI in the germline V gene. The CDR3 coding sequence is TGTGCCAGCAGTAGGACAGGGGAAGGGCAGCCCCAGCATTTT. It translates to CASSRTGEGQPQHF.

The V and J genes are TRBV27 and TRBJ2-7; 9 bases line up with TRBD2. The CDR3 is 16 residues long. Germline V gene data show CDR1 as MNHEY and CDR2 as SMNVEV (reference sequence). After removal of 0 bases from V and 4 bases from J, the junction contained 7 bases not matched to a gene. The CDR3 reads CASSLSGTSWGYEQYF. CDR3 bases: TGTGCCAGCAGTTTATCTGGGACTAGCTGGGGTTACGAGCAGTACTTC.

V gene TRBV28 combines with J gene TRBJ2-4; maybe TRBD1 (6 bases). CDR1 MDHEN and CDR2 SYDVKM come from the germline V gene. The CDR3 length is 18 residues. V lost 5 bases and J lost 0, with 20 bases in between. DNA for the CDR3: TGTGCCAGCAGTGAGGCCTTACAGGGATCTATAGCCAAAAACATTCAGTACTTC. This encodes CASSEALQGSIAKNIQYF.

This clone turned up a few times. This chain links TRBV19 with TRBJ2-1; the match to TRBD2 covers 14 bases. CDR3 length equals 21 residues. Trimming cost V 1 base and J 8 bases; bases outside gene matches: 19. Germline values: CDR1 LNHDA, CDR2 SQIVND (reference sequence). DNA of the CDR3: TGTGCCAGTAGTATAGCCCCGGGACTAGCGGGAGATCGAGGCGCCGGGGATGAGCAGTTCTTC. This encodes CASSIAPGLAGDRGAGDEQFF.

The chain joins TRBV7-2 to TRBJ2-1, with 9 nucleotides matching TRBD2. The CDR3 contains 15 residues. In germline, CDR1 is SGHTA, CDR2 FQGNSA. V shed 6 bases and J 7 bases; nucleotides not matched to a gene: 10. CDR3 DNA: TGTGCCAGCAGAAATTGGGCGCGGGAGGGGAATGAGCAGTTCTTC. Residues: CASRNWAREGNEQFF.

The chain's CDR3 is CASSLRTGRSGYTF. CDR3 DNA sequence: TGTGCCAGCAGCTTACGGACAGGGCGGTCCGGCTACACCTTC. This chain links TRBV7-2 with TRBJ1-2; 8 bases match TRBD1. J was trimmed by 8 bases and V by 2 bases; bases with no gene match: 7. Germline V gives CDR1 SGHTA, CDR2 FQGNSA. This CDR3 is built from 14 residues.

The gene calls are TRBV11-2 and TRBJ2-7; the D call may be TRBD1 or TRBD2 (5 bases each). This CDR3 has 14 amino acids. Deletions cut 1 base from V and 5 bases from J, with 12 bases between. Germline CDR1 is SGHAT and CDR2 is FQNNGV. Here the CDR3 DNA reads TGTGCCAGCAGCTTAGGGCAGGGACCCCACGAGCAGTACTTC. It codes for CASSLGQGPHEQYF.

This clone appeared a few times. The J gene is TRBJ2-7, the V gene TRBV7-2; perhaps D is TRBD1 or TRBD2 (6 bases each). V dropped 6 bases and J dropped 5 bases, with 17 bases sitting between them. CDR1 and CDR2 (germline): SGHTA, FQGNSA. The CDR3 contains 14 residues. This chain's CDR3 is CASRPSGAPHEQYF. The CDR3 bases are TGTGCCAGCAGGCCGTCGGGGGCGCCCCACGAGCAGTACTTC.

This chain connects TRBV28 to TRBJ1-6; D not certain. V was trimmed by 3 bases and J by 9 bases, leaving 12 bases between them. Germline CDR1 is MDHEN and CDR2 is SYDVKM. This CDR3 contains 14 residues. CDR3 nucleotides: TGTGCCAGCAGTTTGTCCACAATCGGTTCACCCCTCCACTTT. It yields the protein CASSLSTIGSPLHF.

The chain uses TRBV6-1 and TRBJ1-6; D unresolved. This CDR3 spans 15 amino acids. CDR1 MNHNS and CDR2 SASEGT come from the germline V gene. Deletions cut 3 bases from V and 7 bases from J, with 13 bases between. The CDR3 loop reads CASSDPVGYNSPLHF. The CDR3 nucleotides read TGTGCCAGCAGTGACCCGGTAGGGTACAATTCACCCCTCCACTTT.

The J gene is TRBJ1-2, the V gene TRBV6-5; D possibly corresponds to TRBD1 (6 bases). The V gene's germline CDR1 is MNHEY and CDR2 SVGAGI. The CDR3 has 14 amino acids. With 6 bases removed from V and 0 bases from J, the gap between germline ends came to 11 bases. CDR3 residues: CASSNRQANYGYTF. CDR3 nucleotide sequence: TGTGCCAGCAGCAACCGACAGGCTAACTATGGCTACACCTTC.

This chain connects TRBV5-1 to TRBJ2-6; D is unclear. The V gene lost 0 bases and the J gene lost 4 bases, with 17 bases spanning the gap. Germline loops: CDR1 SGHRS, CDR2 YFSETQ. CDR3 length: 18 residues. The CDR3 DNA is TGCGCCAGCAGCTTGGACAGCACCGCGGCCTCGGGGGCCAACGTCCTGACTTTC. It yields the protein CASSLDSTAASGANVLTF. Together with reference TRBV5-1 and TRBJ2-6, the CDR3 gives the full variable domain: KAGVTQTPRYLIKTRGQQVTLSCSPISGHRSVSWYQQTPGQGLQFLFEYFSETQRNKGNFPGRFSGRQFSNSRSEMNVSTLELGDSALYLCASSLDSTAASGANVLTFGAGSRLTVL.

The chain joins TRBV11-1 to TRBJ2-7; TRBD2 matches 8 bases. The J segment lost 7 bases and the V segment lost 4 bases, leaving 12 bases of the junction unmatched. The V gene's germline CDR1 is SGHAT and CDR2 FQDESV (reference sequence). CDR3 length: 15 residues. The CDR3: CASSSRTSPPREQYF. The DNA of the CDR3 is TGTGCCAGCAGCTCCAGGACTAGCCCCCCTCGGGAGCAGTACTTC.

V is TRBV18 and J is TRBJ2-7, with 11 bases that match TRBD1. This CDR3 is 14 amino acids long. Germline-derived CDR1 and CDR2 are KGHSH and LQKENI. The ends lost 0 bases at V and 9 bases at J; junction bases unmatched: 4. The CDR3 DNA is TGTGCCAGCTCACCACCGGGACAGGGGGAATTGCAGTACTTC. Translation gives CASSPPGQGELQYF.

The V call is TRBV28, the J call TRBJ1-4; D is possibly TRBD1 (6 bases). Trimming left V 6 bases short and J 4 bases short, with 18 bases between. The CDR3 spans 16 residues. From germline, CDR1 is MDHEN and CDR2 SYDVKM. This CDR3 reads CASRTFRDNYNEKLFF. The CDR3 coding sequence is TGTGCCAGCAGAACATTCCGGGACAATTATAATGAAAAACTGTTTTTT.

This chain joins TRBV19 and TRBJ2-7; D is undetermined. The length of the CDR3 is 13 residues. Germline-derived CDR1 and CDR2 are LNHDA and SQIVND (reference sequence). The V gene lost 3 bases and the J gene lost 5 bases, with 11 bases spanning the gap. DNA for the CDR3: TGTGCCAGTAGTATCGTCGCGAGCCACGAGCAGTACTTC. Translating gives CASSIVASHEQYF.

In the case of this clone: This specimen includes other DNA sequences encoding the same CDR3. This chain uses TRBV20-1 with TRBJ2-7; no reliable D call. V lost 1 base to trimming and J lost 1 base, with 2 bases between them. The length of the CDR3 is 11 residues. CDR1 is DFQATT and CDR2 is SNEGSKA in the germline V gene (reference sequence). DNA for the CDR3: TGCAGTGCTAGAGGTTCCTACGAGCAGTACTTC. Its translation is CSARGSYEQYF.

The chain is built from TRBV6-5 and TRBJ2-3, with D perhaps TRBD2 (6 bases). V was trimmed by 0 bases and J by 1 base, leaving 11 bases between them. Germline V gene sequence: CDR1 MNHEY, CDR2 SVGAGI. The CDR3 is 16 residues long. CDR3 in amino acids: CASSYSIASGTDTQYF. The DNA of the CDR3 is TGTGCCAGCAGTTACTCGATCGCTAGCGGCACAGATACGCAGTATTTT.

This clone was found a few times. The rearrangement uses TRBV6-4 and TRBJ2-1; 10 bases match TRBD1. The CDR3 is made up of 15 amino acids. The germline gives CDR1 MRHNA, CDR2 SNTAGT. V lost 6 bases to trimming and J lost 1 base; unmatched junction nucleotides: 3. CDR3 in DNA: TGTGCCAGCAGCGCGGGACAGGGGTCCTACAATGAGCAGTTCTTC. Translating it yields CASSAGQGSYNEQFF.

The V gene is TRBV28, the J gene TRBJ2-4; 10 bases map to TRBD2. Germline assignment: CDR1 MDHEN and CDR2 SYDVKM. CDR3 length equals 15 residues. Unmatched junction bases numbered 5, after V lost 4 bases and J lost 5 bases. The chain's CDR3 is CASSSSAGGENIQYF. The CDR3 bases are TGTGCCAGCAGTTCCTCAGCGGGAGGGGAAAACATTCAGTACTTC. The full variable domain, rest sourced from reference TRBV28 and TRBJ2-4, is DVKVTQSSRYLVKRTGEKVFLECVQDMDHENMFWYRQDPGLGLRLIYFSYDVKMKEKGDIPEGYSVSREKKERFSLILESASTNQTSMYLCASSSSAGGENIQYFGAGTRLSVL.

The chain has TRBV6-5 and TRBJ2-5; 9 bases fit TRBD2. CDR3 length equals 15 residues. V gave up 8 bases and J gave up 5 bases; unmatched junction bases: 12. Germline lookup yields CDR1 MNHEY and CDR2 SVGAGI. The CDR3 sequence is CASRLAGGPRETQYF. In DNA form, the CDR3 reads TGTGCCAGCCGTCTGGCGGGAGGGCCGCGGGAGACCCAGTACTTC.

The V gene is TRBV9, the J gene TRBJ2-1, with 7 bases that match TRBD2. Per the germline V gene, CDR1 is SGDLS and CDR2 is YYNGEE. The CDR3 spans 15 residues. With V trimmed by 0 bases and J by 7 bases, 7 bases remained unmatched. For the CDR3, the DNA is TGTGCCAGCAGCGTAGTAAGCGGGGTGACTAATGAGCAGTTCTTC. The encoded protein is CASSVVSGVTNEQFF.

This clone was detected only a few times. This sequence joins TRBV7-3 and TRBJ2-1, with D possibly matching TRBD1 (5 bases). Germline-derived CDR1 and CDR2 are SGHTA and FQGTGA. V was trimmed by 7 bases and J by 5 bases, leaving 15 bases between them. The length of the CDR3 is 14 residues. This CDR3 reads CASIPGQGDNEQFF. CDR3 sequence (DNA): TGTGCCAGCATCCCCGGGCAGGGTGACAATGAGCAGTTCTTC.

The chain uses TRBV7-9 and TRBJ2-7; TRBD1 aligns across 8 bases. Germline CDR1 SEHNR, CDR2 FQNEAQ (reference sequence). The CDR3 totals 17 residues. The V gene end was trimmed by 5 bases and the J gene end by 5 bases; junction bases not matched to a gene: 17. Written as DNA, the CDR3 is TGTGCCAGCAGCCCCCGGGTGGCGGTGACAGGGGTACACGAGCAGTACTTC. It translates to CASSPRVAVTGVHEQYF.

The chain has TRBV28 and TRBJ2-4, with D perhaps matching TRBD1 or TRBD2 (6 bases each). Germline CDR1 reads MDHEN; CDR2 reads SYDVKM. Between the trimmed V and J ends, which lost 2 bases and 1 base, there was a span of 9 bases. The CDR3 spans 15 residues. The CDR3 nucleotides are TGTGCCAGCAGTTTAAGGGGGAGGGCCAAAAACATTCAGTACTTC. As protein: CASSLRGRAKNIQYF.